The 19 T cell receptor beta chains given below trace back to one sample, sequenced in a study of CD4 T cells in relation to SARS-CoV-2 and coronaviruses (dated by TCRdb to the early 2020s). CD4+ T cells from unexposed donors were collected before the COVID-19 pandemic (2011-2018). Libraries were made using the immunoSEQ multiplex PCR assay. Drawn from immuneACCESS, this table holds only the in-frame rearrangements with V and J called that TCRdb kept. Clones are partly lost; checked studies trace under half to an unresolved V gene and leave the rest unexplained. Present in this sample are about 59,000 clones, roughly 85% of which were seen just once. Roughly 1.5% of the sample is held by the ten biggest clonotypes. Sequencing was performed on memory CD4+ T cells from PBMCs. In the paper's terms, the cell subset or site label means: memory (non-naive) CD4+ T cells. The source is a human donor in good health.

The V call is TRBV6-5, the J call TRBJ2-1; D is ambiguous. Per germline, CDR1 MNHEY and CDR2 SVGAGI. Trimming removed 8 bases from V and 10 bases from J, with 12 bases in between. The CDR3 is 11 amino acids. For the CDR3, the DNA is TGTGCCAGCTCCCAAGGGCGGGAGCAGTTCTTC. Translation gives CASSQGREQFF.

The V call is TRBV13, the J call TRBJ2-1; D call uncertain. Trimming pared 0 bases from V and 2 bases from J, leaving 8 bases between. The germline V gene encodes CDR1 PRHDT and CDR2 FYEKMQ (reference sequence). This CDR3 comprises 15 residues. As DNA, the CDR3 is TGTGCCAGCAGCTTAGGCCGCAAGACCTACAATGAGCAGTTCTTC. Translation gives CASSLGRKTYNEQFF.

This clone was counted between two and nine times. This chain links TRBV4-2 with TRBJ1-1; D uncertain. With 1 base removed from V and 7 bases from J, the gap between germline ends came to 10 bases. The CDR3 loop spans 13 amino acids. Germline V gives CDR1 LGHNA, CDR2 YNFKEQ. CDR3 in DNA: TGTGCCAGCAGCCAAGTTCAGTCCCTTGAAGCTTTCTTT. Amino acid sequence: CASSQVQSLEAFF.

The genes are TRBV25-1 and TRBJ1-6; the D is unclear. CDR3 size: 13 residues. V lost 10 bases and J 0 bases, leaving 7 bases between the germline ends. The germline V gene has CDR1 MGHDK and CDR2 SYGVNS. The CDR3 nucleotides are TGTGCCACCCACAGCTCCTATAATTCACCCCTCCACTTT. Residues: CATHSSYNSPLHF.

This chain links TRBV5-4 with TRBJ2-3, with 14 nucleotides matching TRBD2. Germline CDR1 reads SGHNT; CDR2 reads YYREEE (reference sequence). The ends lost 5 bases at V and 0 bases at J; junction bases unmatched: 8. The CDR3 runs to 18 residues. CDR3 region: CASRRLAGGKRSTDTQYF. For the CDR3, the DNA is TGTGCCAGCAGAAGACTAGCGGGAGGGAAAAGAAGCACAGATACGCAGTATTTT.

This chain connects TRBV27 to TRBJ2-6; no clear D gene. Germline V CDR1 and CDR2: MNHEY, SMNVEV (reference sequence). Deletions cut 4 bases from V and 1 base from J, with 8 bases between. This CDR3 spans 15 amino acids. The CDR3 region has the DNA TGTGCCAGCAGTTATGCGGTTTCTGGGGCCAACGTCCTGACTTTC. It codes for CASSYAVSGANVLTF.

This chain joins TRBV19 and TRBJ2-1; D perhaps matches TRBD2 (6 bases). The CDR3 is 15 residues long. Germline V gives CDR1 LNHDA, CDR2 SQIVND (reference sequence). Trimming left V 10 bases short and J 5 bases short, with 21 bases between. CDR3 sequence (DNA): TGTGCCACAAACCCGGCACGCGGGGTAAACAATGAGCAGTTCTTC. Its translation is CATNPARGVNNEQFF. The variable domain in full, completed from reference TRBV19 and TRBJ2-1, reads DGGITQSPKYLFRKEGQNVTLSCEQNLNHDAMYWYRQDPGQGLRLIYYSQIVNDFQKGDIAEGYSVSREKKESFPLTVTSAQKNPTAFYLCATNPARGVNNEQFFGPGTRLTVL.

By frequency in the sample, this clone is medium-sized. Within the sample, other DNA sequences also encode this same CDR3. This sequence joins TRBV28 and TRBJ2-7, with D unclear. V lost 2 bases and J lost 6, with 5 bases in between. Germline V lookup: CDR1 MDHEN, CDR2 SYDVKM. There are 11 residues in the CDR3. The chain's CDR3 is CASSLSREQYF. The CDR3 DNA reads as TGTGCCAGCAGTTTAAGTCGCGAGCAGTACTTC.

The V gene is TRBV6-5, the J gene TRBJ2-5; 8 positions match TRBD2. CDR1 MNHEY and CDR2 SVGAGI come from the germline V gene. The CDR3 runs to 14 residues. Unmatched junction bases numbered 7, after V lost 8 bases and J lost 2 bases. The DNA for the CDR3 is TGTGCCAGCCGAACAACTAGCGGTCAAGAGACCCAGTACTTC. Translation: CASRTTSGQETQYF.

This chain links TRBV28 with TRBJ1-6, with 7 bases that match TRBD1. The CDR3 totals 15 residues. V shed 6 bases and J 9 bases; nucleotides not matched to a gene: 11. The germline CDR1 and CDR2 sequences are MDHEN and SYDVKM. The CDR3 region is CASSPIGGGGSPLHF. DNA of the CDR3: TGTGCCAGCAGCCCCATAGGGGGCGGGGGTTCACCCCTCCACTTT. Full variable domain (outside the CDR3, taken from reference TRBV28 and TRBJ1-6): DVKVTQSSRYLVKRTGEKVFLECVQDMDHENMFWYRQDPGLGLRLIYFSYDVKMKEKGDIPEGYSVSREKKERFSLILESASTNQTSMYLCASSPIGGGGSPLHFGNGTRLTVT.

The V call is TRBV28, the J call TRBJ1-1; possible D gene TRBD1, 6 bases. The CDR3 has 14 amino acids. V was shortened by 2 bases and J by 4 bases, with 11 bases between the two germline ends. CDR1 MDHEN and CDR2 SYDVKM come from the germline V gene. The CDR3 here is CASSLNRVGTEAFF. The DNA of the CDR3 is TGTGCCAGCAGTTTAAACAGGGTCGGCACTGAAGCTTTCTTT.

This clone is a singleton in its sample. The gene calls are TRBV6-6 and TRBJ1-4; the D is unclear. This CDR3 is 12 amino acids long. Germline lookup yields CDR1 MNHNY and CDR2 SVGAGI (reference sequence). Trimming removed 0 bases at V and 8 bases at J, with 4 bases between. The CDR3 DNA follows: TGTGCCAGCAGTTACTCTCGCGAAAAACTGTTTTTT. As protein: CASSYSREKLFF.

The J gene is TRBJ2-7, the V gene TRBV7-3, with D uncertain. Germline CDR1 reads SGHTA; CDR2 reads FQGTGA. V was trimmed by 4 bases and J by 2 bases, leaving 15 bases between them. CDR3 length equals 15 residues. The CDR3 region has the DNA TGTGCCAGCAGCTCTGGAATGGGAATAACCTACGAGCAGTACTTC. The encoded protein is CASSSGMGITYEQYF. The variable domain in full, with the rest retrieved from reference TRBV7-3 and TRBJ2-7, is GAGVSQTPSNKVTEKGKYVELRCDPISGHTALYWYRQSLGQGPEFLIYFQGTGAADDSGLPNDRFFAVRPEGSVSTLKIQRTERGDSAVYLCASSSGMGITYEQYFGPGTRLTVT.

This clone was picked up a small number of times. J is TRBJ2-5 and V is TRBV27; TRBD1 agrees at 8 bases. CDR1 MNHEY and CDR2 SMNVEV come from the germline V gene (reference sequence). The CDR3 consists of 16 residues. With V trimmed by 3 bases and J by 2 bases, 8 bases remained unmatched. The CDR3 DNA follows: TGTGCCAGCAGTTTGGTCCGGGACAGGAAACAAGAGACCCAGTACTTC. Protein: CASSLVRDRKQETQYF.

This sequence joins TRBV27 and TRBJ2-2, with a weak D call TRBD1 (6 bases). Trimming left V 4 bases short and J 6 bases short, with 18 bases between. CDR1 is MNHEY, CDR2 SMNVEV, per germline (reference sequence). The CDR3 contains 16 residues. The CDR3 spells CASSSRGPYRAGELFF. In DNA, the CDR3 is TGTGCCAGCAGTTCCAGGGGACCGTACCGCGCCGGGGAGCTGTTTTTT.

The V call is TRBV30, the J call TRBJ1-4, with D unresolved. The CDR3 contains 11 residues. Trimming stripped 2 bases from V and 8 bases from J, with 6 bases between. The germline CDR1 and CDR2 sequences are GTSNPN and SVGIG (reference sequence). The CDR3 loop is CAWSYSEKLFF. CDR3 nucleotides: TGTGCCTGGAGTTATAGCGAAAAACTGTTTTTT.

CDR3 in DNA: TGCGCCAGCAGCCCCCAGGAGGGGACAGATACGCAGTATTTT. This codes for CASSPQEGTDTQYF. The rearrangement joins TRBV4-1 to TRBJ2-3; possible D gene TRBD2, 6 bases. The V gene lost 4 bases and the J gene lost 3 bases, with 11 bases spanning the gap. Per the germline V gene, CDR1 is MGHRA and CDR2 is YSYEKL. The CDR3 sequence is 14 residues long.

The rearrangement links TRBV10-1 to TRBJ1-4; TRBD1 aligns across 7 bases. The CDR3 extends over 16 amino acids. V shed 2 bases, J shed 7 bases, and the junction held 10 bases outside the gene matches. CDR1 is WNHNN and CDR2 is SYGVQD in the germline V gene (reference sequence). CDR3: CASSEGDRAFGEKLFF. CDR3 DNA sequence: TGCGCCAGCAGTGAGGGAGACAGGGCTTTTGGTGAAAAACTGTTTTTT.

V is TRBV28 and J is TRBJ2-3; no clear D gene. Trimming left V 5 bases short and J 0 bases short, with 21 bases between. Germline V gene lookup returns CDR1 MDHEN and CDR2 SYDVKM. The CDR3 is 18 amino acids. The DNA for the CDR3 is TGTGCCAGCAGTCCGACTCTTTTTTTTTCAACTAGCACAGATACGCAGTATTTT. Amino acid sequence: CASSPTLFFSTSTDTQYF.